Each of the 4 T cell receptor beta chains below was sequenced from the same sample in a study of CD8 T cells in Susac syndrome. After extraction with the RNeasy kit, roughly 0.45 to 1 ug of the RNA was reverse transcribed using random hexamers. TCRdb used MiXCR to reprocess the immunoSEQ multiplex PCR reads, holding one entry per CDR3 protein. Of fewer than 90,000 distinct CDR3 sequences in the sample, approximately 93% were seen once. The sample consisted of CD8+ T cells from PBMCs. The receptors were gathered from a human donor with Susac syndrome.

CDR3 nucleotide sequence: TGTGCCAGCAGGGGCCAACAGAACACTGAAGCTTTCTTT. This gives the protein CASRGQQNTEAFF. The chain is built from TRBV2 and TRBJ1-1; D gene ambiguous. CDR3 size: 13 residues. Trimming stripped 6 bases from V and 1 base from J, with 9 bases between. Germline V gives CDR1 SNHLY, CDR2 FYNNEI.

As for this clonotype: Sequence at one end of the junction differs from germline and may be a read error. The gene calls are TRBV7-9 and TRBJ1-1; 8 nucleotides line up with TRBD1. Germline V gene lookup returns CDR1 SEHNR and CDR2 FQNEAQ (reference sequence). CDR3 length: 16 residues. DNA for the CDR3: TGTGCCAGCAGCTCCGGGGACAGGTTTATGAGCACTGAAGTTTTCTTT. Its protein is CASSSGDRFMSTEVFF.

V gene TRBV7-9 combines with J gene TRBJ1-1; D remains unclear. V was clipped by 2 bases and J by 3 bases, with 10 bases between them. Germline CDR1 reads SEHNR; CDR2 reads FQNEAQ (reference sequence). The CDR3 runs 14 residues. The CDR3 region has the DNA TGTGCCAGCAGCTTATATTACGGTTACACTGAAGCTTTCTTT. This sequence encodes CASSLYYGYTEAFF.

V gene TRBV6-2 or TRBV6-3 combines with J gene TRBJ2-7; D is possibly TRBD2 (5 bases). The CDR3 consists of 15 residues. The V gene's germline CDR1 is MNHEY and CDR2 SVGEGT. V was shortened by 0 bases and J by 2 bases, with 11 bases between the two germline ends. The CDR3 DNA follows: TGTGCCAGCAGTTACTCGAATTCCGGGACCTACGAGCAGTACTTC. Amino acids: CASSYSNSGTYEQYF.